These 12 T cell receptor beta chains were sequenced from one sample in a study of blood T cell repertoires in COVID-19. Using immunoSEQ multiplex PCR, the repertoire was profiled, and TCRdb retains in-frame clones only, with some absent. In the table there are 48,000 or so clones, about nine tenths of which are singletons. The sequenced sample consisted of peripheral blood. Source of these receptors: a woman of 80 years or more with COVID-19, enrolled during active disease.

This sequence joins TRBV6-1 and TRBJ1-2; no clear D. The V end was cut by 2 bases, the J end by 3 bases, with 7 bases between. Germline V gene sequence: CDR1 MNHNS, CDR2 SASEGT. The CDR3 totals 13 residues. The CDR3 here is CASSETRDYGYTF. As DNA, the CDR3 is TGTGCCAGCAGTGAAACGAGGGACTATGGCTACACCTTC.

This clone turned up a few times. The V gene is TRBV11-2, the J gene TRBJ1-4, with 7 bases lining up with TRBD1. V lost 5 bases and J lost 8; bases outside the gene matches: 11. This CDR3 comprises 15 residues. Germline V CDR1 and CDR2: SGHAT, FQNNGV. In DNA form, the CDR3 reads TGTGCCAGCAGCGGCAACAGGGGAATCGGGGAAAAACTGTTTTTT. As protein: CASSGNRGIGEKLFF.

This chain joins TRBV6-5 and TRBJ1-2, with D perhaps matching TRBD1 (5 bases). CDR3 length equals 11 residues. V was pared by 4 bases and J by 5 bases, with 5 bases between. Germline lookup yields CDR1 MNHEY and CDR2 SVGAGI. The DNA for the CDR3 is TGTGCCAGCAGTTCAGGGTATGGCTACACCTTC. Translation gives CASSSGYGYTF.

This clone was picked up one time. The rearrangement uses TRBV24-1 and TRBJ2-3; perhaps TRBD2 as D (6 bases). The CDR3 extends over 16 amino acids. Between the trimmed V and J ends, which lost 4 bases and 5 bases, there was a span of 18 bases. Germline V gives CDR1 KGHDR, CDR2 SFDVKD. This chain's CDR3 is CATSDWAVGRGDTQYF. The CDR3 DNA sequence: TGTGCCACCAGTGACTGGGCGGTGGGGCGGGGAGATACGCAGTATTTT.

The gene calls are TRBV7-2 and TRBJ1-1; D not resolved. V dropped 5 bases and J dropped 1 base, with 8 bases sitting between them. The germline V gene encodes CDR1 SGHTA and CDR2 FQGNSA. The CDR3 loop spans 13 amino acids. The CDR3 loop reads CASSRSGNTEAFF. In DNA form, the CDR3 reads TGTGCCAGCAGCCGGAGCGGGAACACTGAAGCTTTCTTT.

The rearrangement uses TRBV27 and TRBJ1-2, with D possibly matching TRBD1 (5 bases). From germline, CDR1 is MNHEY and CDR2 SMNVEV (reference sequence). V shed 0 bases and J shed 4 bases, with 12 bases lying between them. CDR3 length: 15 residues. For the CDR3, the DNA is TGTGCCAGCAGTTTATCGGCCGGGGGGGTCTATGGCTACACCTTC. As protein: CASSLSAGGVYGYTF.

The chain couples TRBV25-1 to TRBJ2-7, with 9 bases lining up with TRBD2. This CDR3 is built from 15 residues. The J segment lost 4 bases and the V segment lost 5 bases, leaving 9 bases of the junction unmatched. From germline, CDR1 is MGHDK and CDR2 SYGVNS. The CDR3 protein is CASSLSGSFLYEQYF. The CDR3 DNA reads as TGTGCCAGCAGTCTTAGCGGGAGCTTTCTATACGAGCAGTACTTC.

The V call is TRBV28, the J call TRBJ1-2; perhaps TRBD1 as D (6 bases). There are 14 residues in the CDR3. V was cut by 5 bases and J by 4 bases, with 14 bases left in between. Germline CDR1 reads MDHEN; CDR2 reads SYDVKM. CDR3 protein: CASSPDNRVYGYTF. The CDR3 bases are TGTGCCAGCAGTCCCGATAACAGGGTCTATGGCTACACCTTC.

This clone is a singleton in its sample. The chain links TRBV27 to TRBJ1-2; weak D call: TRBD1 (5 bases). Trimming shortened V by 2 bases and J by 3 bases, and 16 bases separated the two germline ends. CDR3 length: 16 residues. Germline V CDR1 and CDR2: MNHEY, SMNVEV (reference sequence). The CDR3 spells CASSLAFPSRDYGYTF. CDR3 nucleotide sequence: TGTGCCAGCAGTTTAGCTTTCCCCTCCAGGGACTATGGCTACACCTTC.

The genes are TRBV3-1 (or the pseudogene TRBV3-2) and TRBJ1-2; D ambiguous. V shed 8 bases and J shed 0 bases, with 22 bases lying between them. This CDR3 region has 17 residues. CDR1 LGHDT and CDR2 YNNKEL come from the germline V gene (reference sequence). The CDR3 is CASRRGGSEAANYGYTF. CDR3 sequence (DNA): TGTGCCAGCCGCAGAGGTGGCAGCGAAGCCGCTAACTATGGCTACACCTTC.

The chain carries TRBV28 and TRBJ1-1; TRBD1 might be the D (5 bases). The CDR3 covers 13 residues. V shed 5 bases and J shed 5 bases, with 12 bases lying between them. The germline CDR1 and CDR2 sequences are MDHEN and SYDVKM. The CDR3 loop reads CASSPHGGTEAFF. The CDR3 DNA is TGTGCCAGCAGTCCCCACGGGGGAACTGAAGCTTTCTTT. Full variable domain (outside the CDR3, taken from reference TRBV28 and TRBJ1-1): DVKVTQSSRYLVKRTGEKVFLECVQDMDHENMFWYRQDPGLGLRLIYFSYDVKMKEKGDIPEGYSVSREKKERFSLILESASTNQTSMYLCASSPHGGTEAFFGQGTRLTVV.

This sequence joins TRBV19 and TRBJ1-4; TRBD1 is a possible D gene (6 bases). The CDR3 runs 15 residues. Trimming removed 3 bases from V and 7 bases from J, with 15 bases in between. The germline V gene encodes CDR1 LNHDA and CDR2 SQIVND (reference sequence). CDR3 DNA sequence: TGTGCCAGTAGTATGGCGCAGGGGACCTTTGAAAAACTGTTTTTT. This gives the protein CASSMAQGTFEKLFF.